This T cell receptor (beta chain) was found in a study of T cell changes during pregnancy in multiple sclerosis. This CDR3 is 16 amino acids long. Germline V gene sequence: CDR1 SGHAT, CDR2 FQNNGV. Trimming removed 1 base at V and 3 bases at J, with 12 bases between. Assay used: immunoSEQ multiplex PCR; TCRdb lists only in-frame clones, some missing. The sample lists tens of thousands of clones, roughly 92% occurring once. The chain carries TRBV11-2 and TRBJ2-2; a weak D match, TRBD2 (6 bases). The sequence derives from a female donor with multiple sclerosis, enrolled in a pregnancy study. The source was peripheral blood, collected in the second trimester of pregnancy. Written as DNA, the CDR3 is TGTGCCAGCAGCTTAGTTAATCCGGGAGACACCGGGGAGCTGTTTTTT. Encoded protein: CASSLVNPGDTGELFF.